Listed below are T cell receptor beta chains from one sample, sequenced in a study of blood T cell repertoires in COVID-19. Using immunoSEQ multiplex PCR, the repertoire was profiled, and TCRdb retains in-frame clones only, with some absent. The profile shows some 130,000 clones, almost 85% of them singletons. Sequencing was performed on peripheral blood. Receptors were obtained from a man between 60 and 75 years old with acute or convalescent COVID-19. CDR3s include the opening cysteine and the closing phenylalanine or tryptophan. The D gene is left open where the match is weak. The size of a clone is reported for some rows only, either as once, few or many, or as a class for expanded clones.

J gene,V gene,clone size,D gene,CDR3 protein,CDR3 DNA
TRBJ2-2,TRBV2,.,.,CASRLLKGVGELFF,TGTGCCAGCAGGCTTCTCAAGGGGGTCGGGGAGCTGTTTTTT
TRBJ2-2,TRBV19,.,.,CASSFLGAANTGELFF,TGTGCCAGTAGTTTCCTGGGGGCCGCGAACACCGGGGAGCTGTTTTTT
TRBJ1-6,TRBV6-5,.,.,CASSYSRGNSPLHF,TGTGCCAGCAGTTACTCGAGGGGGAATTCACCCCTCCACTTT
TRBJ2-7,TRBV6-4,.,.,CASSSILAAGAYYEQYF,TGTGCCAGCAGTTCGATTCTAGCTGCAGGGGCCTACTACGAGCAGTACTTC
TRBJ2-1,TRBV19,.,TRBD2,CASTSGWYNEQFF,TGTGCCAGTACTAGCGGATGGTACAATGAGCAGTTCTTC
TRBJ2-5,TRBV14,.,.,CASSRRGRGGGETQYF,TGTGCCAGCAGCCGGCGGGGTCGAGGGGGCGGGGAGACCCAGTACTTC
TRBJ1-4,TRBV27,once,.,CASSFLSPFGTDNEKLFF,TGTGCCAGCAGTTTCCTCAGCCCTTTTGGCACAGATAATGAAAAACTGTTTTTT
TRBJ2-5,TRBV7-2,.,.,CASSLARGTETQYF,TGTGCCAGCAGCTTAGCGCGGGGCACAGAGACCCAGTACTTC
TRBJ1-3,TRBV29-1,.,.,CSVDPTGSGNTIYF,TGCAGCGTTGACCCCACAGGCTCTGGAAACACCATATATTTT
TRBJ2-7,TRBV5-1,.,TRBD2,CASSFLAGEKTYEQYF,TGCGCCAGCAGCTTCTTAGCGGGAGAAAAGACCTACGAGCAGTACTTC